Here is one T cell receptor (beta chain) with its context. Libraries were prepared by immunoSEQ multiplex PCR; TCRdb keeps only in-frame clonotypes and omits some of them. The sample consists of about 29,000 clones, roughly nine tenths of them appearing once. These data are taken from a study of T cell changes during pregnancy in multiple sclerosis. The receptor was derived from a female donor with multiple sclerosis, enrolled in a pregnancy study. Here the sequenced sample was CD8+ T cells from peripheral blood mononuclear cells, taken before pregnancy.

The CDR3 loop is CSVPVPYTVLNTEAFF. The DNA for the CDR3 is TGCAGCGTCCCCGTCCCCTATACCGTGCTGAACACTGAAGCTTTCTTT. The chain has TRBV29-1 and TRBJ1-1; unclear D gene. CDR1 is SQVTM, CDR2 ANQGSEA, per germline. The CDR3 is 16 residues long. V dropped 6 bases and J dropped 0 bases, with 20 bases sitting between them.